This T cell receptor beta chain was captured by sequencing in a study of T-cell reconstitution after alpha-beta-depleted transplantation in children. Germline CDR1 reads SGHTA; CDR2 reads FQGNSA. Trimming took 5 bases from V and 0 from J, leaving 17 bases between them. This CDR3 spans 16 amino acids. Comments on this clonotype: Its antigen is currently unknown.

Study conclusions and caveats: Several hundred expanded graft clones reportedly gave rise to the alpha-beta T cells present about two months after transplant. After transplant, high TCRbeta diversity at day 60 in some patients arose from surviving recipient T cells and thymic progenitors.

The authors prepared the TCRbeta library with unique molecular identifiers. Using its own MiXCR run on the PCR reads, TCRdb lists one record per CDR3 protein. Among roughly 350,000 distinct CDR3 sequences, roughly 15% were seen once, and the ten largest hold about 41%. The clonotype was recovered from a male patient between 2 and 15 years old who had a stem cell transplant for acute lymphoblastic leukemia, so the T cells may come from the graft donor. Source: PBMCs, mostly from graft donor cells, taken 360 days after TCRalphabeta/CD19-depleted stem cell transplant. The chain is built from TRBV7-2 and TRBJ2-7; the D is unclear. CDR3 region: CASSPEIGVVSYEQYF. The DNA for the CDR3 is TGTGCCAGCAGCCCCGAAATCGGTGTCGTCTCCTACGAGCAGTACTTC.